Only one count was recorded for the clone carrying this TCR beta chain. The sample is drawn from a study of blood T cell repertoires in COVID-19. Across the study: Specimens from acute and convalescent COVID-19 originated in the United States, Italy and Spain.

In the source study's methods: Quantification of nucleated cells was approximated via reference gene primer amplification. The repertoire was sequenced with immunoSEQ multiplex PCR; TCRdb's copy has only in-frame clones and lacks some. D and trimming come from the DNA, and the V and J calls and clone size come from that table. The sample has about 200,000 clones; roughly 90% are singletons. Between the trimmed V and J ends, which lost 4 bases and 3 bases, there was a span of 11 bases. CDR1 and CDR2 (germline): KGHSH, LQKENI. This CDR3 has 14 residues. The receptor was isolated from a middle-aged man with COVID-19, enrolled during active disease. Sequenced material: peripheral blood. V usage is TRBV18 and J usage is TRBJ2-3, with D maybe TRBD2 (5 bases). This chain's CDR3 is CASSRAGRTDTQYF. CDR3 DNA sequence: TGTGCCAGCTCACGGGCGGGCAGGACAGATACGCAGTATTTT. Filled out from reference TRBV18 and TRBJ2-3, the complete variable domain reads NAGVMQNPRHLVRRRGQEARLRCSPMKGHSHVYWYRQLPEEGLKFMVYLQKENIIDESGMPKERFSAEFPKEGPSILRIQQVVRGDSAAYFCASSRAGRTDTQYFGPGTRLTVL.